The 25 T cell receptor beta chains in this list originate from one sample, sequenced in a study of T-cell memory formation after mild COVID-19. One entry per CDR3 protein results from TCRdb running MiXCR on the 5' RACE reads. The sample lists about 600,000 distinct CDR3 sequences; 20% to 25% were seen once. The source material was PBMCs or a T cell subset sorted from them (not recorded which). These receptors all come from an adult woman who had mild COVID-19 (a few samples of this study predate the infection). Cell type and time point are not known.

The chain has TRBV2 and TRBJ1-1; D not resolved. The CDR3 sequence is 13 residues long. The ends were cut back, 3 bases at V and 6 bases at J, with 11 bases in the middle. From germline, CDR1 is SNHLY and CDR2 FYNNEI. The CDR3 is CASSDELLSEAFF. DNA of the CDR3: TGTGCCAGCAGTGATGAACTTCTCTCTGAAGCTTTCTTT.

This clonotype was counted a few times. V is TRBV6-5 and J is TRBJ2-2, with 9 bases aligning to TRBD2. V was pared by 6 bases and J by 1 base, with 6 bases of the junction left unmatched. The CDR3 spans 16 residues. From germline, CDR1 is MNHEY and CDR2 SVGAGI. CDR3 bases: TGTGCCAGCAGCCCAAGCGGGGGGCAGAACACCGGGGAGCTGTTTTTT. Translated, it gives CASSPSGGQNTGELFF.

The chain uses TRBV7-9 and TRBJ1-6; weak D call: TRBD1 (5 bases). CDR3 length: 14 residues. Germline V CDR1 and CDR2: SEHNR, FQNEAQ (reference sequence). V was shortened by 5 bases and J by 4 bases, with 9 bases between the two germline ends. The CDR3 here is CASSPGLYNSPLHF. The CDR3 region has the DNA TGTGCCAGCAGCCCGGGACTGTATAATTCACCCCTCCACTTT.

This clonotype appeared a few times. V and J are TRBV4-1 and TRBJ2-1, with TRBD2 matching 12 bases. The V segment lost 3 bases and the J segment 8 bases; nucleotides outside the gene matches: 8. The germline CDR1 and CDR2 sequences are MGHRA and YSYEKL. The length of the CDR3 is 16 residues. The DNA of the CDR3 is TGCGCCAGCAGCCAGACACTAGCGGGGGGCATGGATGAGCAGTTCTTC. Protein: CASSQTLAGGMDEQFF.

In its sample, this clonotype was seen a few times. The gene calls are TRBV7-9 and TRBJ1-2; D is unclear. Germline CDR1 and CDR2: SEHNR and FQNEAQ (reference sequence). The CDR3 extends over 13 amino acids. V gave up 0 bases and J gave up 8 bases, with 10 bases separating them. CDR3 sequence: CASSLATLEGYTF. In DNA form, the CDR3 reads TGTGCCAGCAGCTTAGCGACCTTGGAGGGCTACACCTTC.

This chain connects TRBV20-1 to TRBJ2-4; D not resolved. The CDR3 consists of 13 residues. Germline values: CDR1 DFQATT, CDR2 SNEGSKA (reference sequence). The V end lost 5 bases, the J end lost 3 bases, and 11 bases lay between the germline ends. Written as DNA, the CDR3 is TGCAGTGCTGGCTCATTGGGCAAAAACATTCAGTACTTC. This translates into CSAGSLGKNIQYF.

CDR3 sequence: CSGRGAYEKLFF. The CDR3, as DNA: TGCAGCGGGAGAGGGGCATATGAAAAACTGTTTTTT. The chain carries TRBV29-1 and TRBJ1-4; D is perhaps TRBD1 (5 bases). Trimming took 7 bases from V and 6 from J, leaving 12 bases between them. This CDR3 contains 12 residues. Germline CDR1 SQVTM, CDR2 ANQGSEA.

This chain links TRBV30 with TRBJ2-5, with 11 bases lining up with TRBD1. The CDR3 runs 13 residues. The germline V gene has CDR1 GTSNPN and CDR2 SVGIG (reference sequence). The V segment lost 4 bases and the J segment 4 bases; nucleotides outside the gene matches: 2. Here the CDR3 reads CAWNGQGAETQYF. CDR3 nucleotides: TGTGCCTGGAACGGACAGGGGGCAGAGACCCAGTACTTC.

This clonotype appeared a few times. The J gene is TRBJ1-3, the V gene TRBV5-1; weak D call: TRBD1 (6 bases). This CDR3 is built from 15 residues. The germline gives CDR1 SGHRS, CDR2 YFSETQ. V was cut by 2 bases and J by 1 base, with 10 bases left in between. The DNA for the CDR3 is TGCGCCAGCAGCTTCGGGGGCGCATCTGGAAACACCATATATTTT. As protein: CASSFGGASGNTIYF.

This clonotype occurred once. The V gene is TRBV20-1, the J gene TRBJ1-2, with a weak D call TRBD1 (5 bases). Germline CDR1 DFQATT, CDR2 SNEGSKA (reference sequence). CDR3 length: 15 residues. Trimming removed 0 bases from V and 3 bases from J, with 14 bases in between. The chain's CDR3 is CSARDLTGGDYGYTF. The DNA for the CDR3 is TGCAGTGCTAGAGATCTTACGGGGGGGGACTATGGCTACACCTTC.

J is TRBJ1-5 and V is TRBV6-5; 8 bases match TRBD1. The CDR3 sequence is 15 residues long. The germline V gene has CDR1 MNHEY and CDR2 SVGAGI. Unmatched junction bases numbered 7, after V lost 6 bases and J lost 3 bases. The CDR3 region is CASRDRQGYNQPQHF. The CDR3 nucleotides read TGTGCCAGCAGAGACAGACAGGGGTACAATCAGCCCCAGCATTTT.

Only a few counts were recorded for this clonotype. The chain couples TRBV7-6 to TRBJ2-7, with D perhaps matching TRBD2 (6 bases). Trimming removed 4 bases from V and 3 bases from J, with 13 bases in between. Germline CDR1 and CDR2: SGHVS and FNYEAQ. The CDR3 extends over 14 amino acids. This CDR3 is CASSSRTNRYEQYF. The CDR3 nucleotides are TGTGCCAGCAGCTCCAGGACTAACCGCTACGAGCAGTACTTC.

This clonotype was seen ten or more times. The chain is built from TRBV5-1 and TRBJ2-3, with 8 bases identical to TRBD2. The germline V gene has CDR1 SGHRS and CDR2 YFSETQ. The CDR3 runs to 19 residues. The V segment lost 5 bases and the J segment 0 bases; nucleotides outside the gene matches: 17. For the CDR3, the DNA is TGCGCCAGCAGACTGGGACTAGGAGTAGATCTTAGGAGCACAGATACGCAGTATTTT. It codes for CASRLGLGVDLRSTDTQYF.

The chain uses TRBV12-3 or TRBV12-4 and TRBJ2-2; 10 positions match TRBD1. J gave up 3 bases and V 5 bases, and 3 bases lay outside the gene matches. The CDR3 runs to 15 residues. The CDR3 loop is CASSPGTGDTGELFF. For the CDR3, the DNA is TGTGCCAGCAGTCCCGGGACAGGGGACACCGGGGAGCTGTTTTTT.

This clonotype was picked up a small number of times. CDR3 protein: CASSLEGSPGYTF. DNA of the CDR3: TGTGCCAGCAGCTTGGAAGGGTCGCCGGGCTACACCTTC. This chain connects TRBV5-5 to TRBJ1-2; no definite D call. Germline V CDR1 and CDR2: SGHKS, YYEKEE (reference sequence). V shed 0 bases and J shed 8 bases, with 11 bases lying between them. The length of the CDR3 is 13 residues.

About this clonotype: It may be a read error: a sequence one base away is much more abundant. The chain has TRBV12-3 or TRBV12-4 and TRBJ2-1; D might be TRBD2 (5 bases). The CDR3 contains 12 residues. Here the CDR3 reads CGSSPGVNEQFF. The CDR3 nucleotides read TGTGGCAGCAGCCCCGGGGTTAATGAGCAGTTCTTC.

The rearrangement uses TRBV12-3 or TRBV12-4 and TRBJ1-1; D is uncertain. The CDR3 runs to 14 residues. Trimming took 7 bases from V and 5 from J, leaving 17 bases between them. CDR3 sequence (DNA): TGTGCCAGCAACCGAATGGCGGAGGTTACTGAAGCTTTCTTT. Its translation is CASNRMAEVTEAFF.

The V and J genes are TRBV10-1 and TRBJ2-5; D is possibly TRBD2 (6 bases). Trimming left V 2 bases short and J 3 bases short, with 16 bases between. Germline V gene sequence: CDR1 WNHNN, CDR2 SYGVQD (reference sequence). The CDR3 totals 16 residues. The CDR3 DNA is TGCGCCAGCAGTGAGACAAGCCGGGACTGGAAAGAGACCCAGTACTTC. Translated: CASSETSRDWKETQYF.

This clonotype was found a few times. The chain recombines TRBV12-3 or TRBV12-4 with TRBJ1-3; 7 nucleotides line up with TRBD1. The CDR3 is made up of 14 amino acids. The V and J ends lost 11 bases and 4 bases, in that order; junction bases with no gene match: 11. CDR3 nucleotide sequence: TGTGCCGGATTAGAGACAGGGAAAGGAAACACCATATATTTT. Translating it yields CAGLETGKGNTIYF.

V is TRBV7-6 and J is TRBJ2-5; TRBD1 aligns across 7 bases. The germline V gene has CDR1 SGHVS and CDR2 FNYEAQ. The CDR3 contains 18 residues. V lost 5 bases and J lost 0; bases outside the gene matches: 15. The CDR3 nucleotides read TGTGCCAGCAGCCCGAGGACAGGACGTGCGACGTACCAAGAGACCCAGTACTTC. Translated: CASSPRTGRATYQETQYF. The complete variable domain, with remaining parts taken from reference TRBV7-6 and TRBJ2-5, reads GAGVSQSPRYKVTKRGQDVALRCDPISGHVSLYWYRQALGQGPEFLTYFNYEAQQDKSGLPNDRFSAERPEGSISTLTIQRTEQRDSAMYRCASSPRTGRATYQETQYFGPGTRLLVL.

This clonotype showed up just a few times. The chain joins TRBV18 to TRBJ1-1; TRBD1 agrees at 8 bases. The J segment lost 4 bases and the V segment lost 3 bases, leaving 7 bases of the junction unmatched. Germline V gene data show CDR1 as KGHSH and CDR2 as LQKENI. The length of the CDR3 is 15 residues. CDR3 region: CASSPDRDRSTEAFF. CDR3 in DNA: TGTGCCAGCTCACCGGACAGGGACCGTAGCACTGAAGCTTTCTTT. Full variable domain (remainder filled in from reference TRBV18 and TRBJ1-1): NAGVMQNPRHLVRRRGQEARLRCSPMKGHSHVYWYRQLPEEGLKFMVYLQKENIIDESGMPKERFSAEFPKEGPSILRIQQVVRGDSAAYFCASSPDRDRSTEAFFGQGTRLTVV.

This chain uses TRBV15 with TRBJ2-7, with D uncertain. Trimming took off 8 bases at V and 5 bases at J, with 13 bases between the two ends. This CDR3 spans 12 amino acids. The V gene's germline CDR1 is LNHNV and CDR2 YYDKDF (reference sequence). CDR3 protein: CATAASIHEQYF. DNA of the CDR3: TGTGCCACCGCCGCTAGTATCCACGAGCAGTACTTC.

This clonotype was seen a few times. The chain has TRBV11-2 and TRBJ1-3, with unresolved D. The CDR3 extends over 15 amino acids. The V end was cut by 3 bases, the J end by 2 bases, with 11 bases between. Germline V gives CDR1 SGHAT, CDR2 FQNNGV. The CDR3 DNA reads TGTGCCAGCAGCTTGCCGGGAGATGCTGGAAACACCATATATTTT. Protein product: CASSLPGDAGNTIYF. Supplemented by reference TRBV11-2 and TRBJ1-3, the full variable domain reads EAGVAQSPRYKIIEKRQSVAFWCNPISGHATLYWYQQILGQGPKLLIQFQNNGVVDDSQLPKDRFSAERLKGVDSTLKIQPAKLEDSAVYLCASSLPGDAGNTIYFGEGSWLTVV.

The genes are TRBV6-1 and TRBJ1-1, with 9 nucleotides matching TRBD1. This CDR3 region has 14 residues. Germline trimming cut 5 bases from V and 1 base from J; bases unmatched to any gene: 2. Looked up from germline, CDR1 is MNHNS and CDR2 is SASEGT. This CDR3 reads CASSKTGGNTEAFF. The CDR3 DNA reads as TGTGCCAGCAGTAAGACAGGGGGGAACACTGAAGCTTTCTTT.

Here the CDR3 reads CASYPTILAESHEQYF. The DNA for the CDR3 is TGTGCCAGCTACCCCACGATACTAGCGGAAAGTCACGAGCAGTACTTC. This chain uses TRBV28 with TRBJ2-7; 8 bases map to TRBD2. V dropped 8 bases and J dropped 5; count of bases not matched to a gene: 17. Per germline, CDR1 MDHEN and CDR2 SYDVKM. There are 16 residues in the CDR3.